Here is one T cell receptor (beta chain) with its context. This CDR3 is built from 18 residues. Unmatched junction bases numbered 7, after V lost 5 bases and J lost 2 bases. Per germline, CDR1 SGHTA and CDR2 FQGTGA. This sample was included in a study of blood T cell repertoires in COVID-19. Study overall: Italy, Spain and the United States were the sources of the convalescent and acute COVID-19 samples. PBMCs, B-cell-depleted T cells, or T cells provided the cDNA or gDNA that made up the material.

Patients in Seattle were enrolled during active infection, then followed longitudinally. Per the original data handling: The assay estimated nucleated cells by amplifying reference gene primers. The repertoire was sequenced with immunoSEQ multiplex PCR; TCRdb's copy has only in-frame clones and lacks some. That table gives V, J and clone size, and the DNA gave D and trimming. The repertoire has fewer than 350,000 clones, over 80% of them found once; the top ten carry roughly a tenth. The sequenced sample was peripheral blood. The receptor was isolated from a man aged 30-40 years with COVID-19, enrolled during active disease. The J gene is TRBJ2-6, the V gene TRBV7-3, with 12 bases identical to TRBD1. CDR3 residues: CASSTPGQGATGANVLTF. CDR3 in DNA: TGTGCCAGCAGCACGCCGGGACAGGGGGCGACTGGGGCCAACGTCCTGACTTTC. Full variable domain (rest looked up from reference TRBV7-3 and TRBJ2-6): GAGVSQTPSNKVTEKGKYVELRCDPISGHTALYWYRQSLGQGPEFLIYFQGTGAADDSGLPNDRFFAVRPEGSVSTLKIQRTERGDSAVYLCASSTPGQGATGANVLTFGAGSRLTVL.